The text below deals with one T cell receptor beta chain. Its cognate antigen is unknown. The method was immunoSEQ multiplex PCR; TCRdb's version includes in-frame clones alone and lacks a portion of them. The sample has roughly 1.5 million clones, 95% to 99% seen once; the top ten hold roughly 0.45%. V lost 5 bases and J 0 bases, leaving 15 bases between the germline ends. The CDR3 loop spans 15 amino acids. Germline V gene data show CDR1 as SGHNT and CDR2 as YYREEE (reference sequence). The data derive from a study of shared clonotypes between healthy human individuals. General study results and limits: Naive subsets typically showed greater estimated richness than memory subsets.

It was into CD45RA+ naive and CD45RA-negative memory subsets that the CD4+ cells were split. The source of this sequence is a man aged 25-45 years in good health. The V gene is TRBV5-4, the J gene TRBJ2-7, with TRBD1 as a possible D gene (5 bases). The sample comprised naive CD4+ T cells sorted from blood. The subset is: CD45RA+ positively selected. The chain's CDR3 is CASRSRTQSSYEQYF. For the CDR3, the DNA is TGTGCCAGCAGATCTCGGACACAAAGCTCCTACGAGCAGTACTTC. Together with reference TRBV5-4 and TRBJ2-7, the CDR3 gives the full variable domain: ETGVTQSPTHLIKTRGQQVTLRCSSQSGHNTVSWYQQALGQGPQFIFQYYREEENGRGNFPPRFSGLQFPNYSSELNVNALELDDSALYLCASRSRTQSSYEQYFGPGTRLTVT.